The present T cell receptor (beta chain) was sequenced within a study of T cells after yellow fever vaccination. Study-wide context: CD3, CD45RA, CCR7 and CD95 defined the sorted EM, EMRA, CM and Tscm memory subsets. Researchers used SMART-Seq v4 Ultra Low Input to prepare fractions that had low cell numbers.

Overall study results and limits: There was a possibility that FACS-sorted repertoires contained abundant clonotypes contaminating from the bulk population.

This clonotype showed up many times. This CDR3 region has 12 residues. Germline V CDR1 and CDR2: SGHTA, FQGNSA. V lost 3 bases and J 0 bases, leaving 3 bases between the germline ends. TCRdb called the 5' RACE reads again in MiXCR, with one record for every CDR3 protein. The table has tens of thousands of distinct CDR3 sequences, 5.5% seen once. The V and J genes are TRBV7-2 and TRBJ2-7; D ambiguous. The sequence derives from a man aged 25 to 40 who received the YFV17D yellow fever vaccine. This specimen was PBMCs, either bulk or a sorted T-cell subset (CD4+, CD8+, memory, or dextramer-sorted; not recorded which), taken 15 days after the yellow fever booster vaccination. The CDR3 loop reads CASSLVSYEQYF. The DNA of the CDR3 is TGTGCCAGCAGCTTGGTCTCCTACGAGCAGTACTTC.